This passage covers 32 T cell receptor beta chains from one sample sequenced in a study of blood T cell repertoires in COVID-19. Here immunoSEQ multiplex PCR was the method, and the copy in TCRdb shows in-frame clones only, minus some. Among roughly 80,000 clones listed, around 83% were seen once. Sequences were obtained from peripheral blood. Source of these receptors: a man aged 45-65 years with acute or convalescent COVID-19.

As for this clone: Other DNA sequences in this sample translate to the same CDR3. The chain joins TRBV18 to TRBJ2-7; TRBD1 agrees at 9 bases. V was clipped by 2 bases and J by 6 bases; unmatched bases: 2. CDR1 and CDR2 from the germline V gene are KGHSH and LQKENI. The CDR3 is made up of 13 amino acids. For the CDR3, the DNA is TGTGCCAGCTCACCAGGGACAGGGTTCGAGCAGTACTTC. The encoded protein is CASSPGTGFEQYF.

For the CDR3, the DNA is TGTGCCAGCAGCTTAAGCGGGGGGAAATACGAGCAGTACTTC. This gives the protein CASSLSGGKYEQYF. V is TRBV7-2 and J is TRBJ2-7; 9 bases are shared with TRBD2. This CDR3 contains 14 residues. Germline V gene sequence: CDR1 SGHTA, CDR2 FQGNSA. Unmatched junction bases numbered 3, after V lost 2 bases and J lost 4 bases.

The chain combines TRBV18 with TRBJ2-1, with TRBD2 matching 10 bases. This CDR3 comprises 15 residues. Looked up from germline, CDR1 is KGHSH and CDR2 is LQKENI. V lost 5 bases to trimming and J lost 6 bases; unmatched junction nucleotides: 7. CDR3 nucleotide sequence: TGTGCCAGCTCAATAGCCGGGACTAGCGCCAATGAGCAGTTCTTC. It specifies CASSIAGTSANEQFF.

V and J are TRBV5-1 and TRBJ2-5, with a possible D match to TRBD2 (6 bases). There are 15 residues in the CDR3. Trimming took off 0 bases at V and 2 bases at J, with 11 bases between the two ends. The germline V gene encodes CDR1 SGHRS and CDR2 YFSETQ. Here the CDR3 DNA reads TGCGCCAGCAGCTTGGCCCCCGGAGGGCAAGAGACCCAGTACTTC. Its protein is CASSLAPGGQETQYF.

The J gene is TRBJ2-7, the V gene TRBV10-2; 12 bases are a match to TRBD2. The CDR3 contains 15 residues. In germline, CDR1 is WSHSY, CDR2 SAAADI. V gave up 6 bases and J gave up 2 bases; unmatched junction bases: 5. DNA for the CDR3: TGCGCCAGCAGAGAACTAGCGGGGGGTACCTACGAGCAGTACTTC. It encodes CASRELAGGTYEQYF.

The V call is TRBV18, the J call TRBJ2-1; weak D call: TRBD2 (6 bases). The CDR3 loop spans 15 amino acids. The V gene lost 5 bases and the J gene lost 9 bases, with 20 bases spanning the gap. CDR1 and CDR2 from the germline V gene are KGHSH and LQKENI. This CDR3 is CASSGGTPTISEQFF. The CDR3 nucleotides read TGTGCCAGCTCAGGAGGGACTCCCACAATTAGTGAGCAGTTCTTC. Together with reference TRBV18 and TRBJ2-1, the CDR3 gives the full variable domain: NAGVMQNPRHLVRRRGQEARLRCSPMKGHSHVYWYRQLPEEGLKFMVYLQKENIIDESGMPKERFSAEFPKEGPSILRIQQVVRGDSAAYFCASSGGTPTISEQFFGPGTRLTVL.

The gene calls are TRBV5-6 and TRBJ2-4; TRBD1 aligns across 7 bases. Losses at the gene ends were 0 bases for V and 8 bases for J; bases not matched to a gene: 5. CDR3 length: 14 residues. Germline CDR1 and CDR2: SGHDT and YYEEEE. The CDR3 DNA follows: TGTGCCAGCAGCTTGGGACAGGGATTTGACATTCAGTACTTC. Its protein product is CASSLGQGFDIQYF.

The chain is built from TRBV6-2 or TRBV6-3 and TRBJ2-5; TRBD2 agrees at 8 bases. J was trimmed by 5 bases and V by 0 bases; bases with no gene match: 2. Germline V lookup: CDR1 MNHEY, CDR2 SVGEGT. This CDR3 comprises 14 residues. This CDR3 reads CASSYSGGEETQYF. The CDR3 nucleotides read TGTGCCAGCAGTTACTCCGGGGGGGAGGAGACCCAGTACTTC.

This chain joins TRBV18 and TRBJ1-1; 7 nucleotides agree with TRBD1. The CDR3 is 16 amino acids. V gave up 3 bases and J gave up 3 bases; unmatched junction bases: 10. CDR1 is KGHSH and CDR2 is LQKENI in the germline V gene. The CDR3 here is CASSPSRTGPYTEAFF. The CDR3 region has the DNA TGTGCCAGCTCACCGAGTCGGACAGGACCTTACACTGAAGCTTTCTTT.

The chain combines TRBV5-5 with TRBJ1-2, with TRBD1 matching 7 bases. CDR3 length: 14 residues. Germline CDR1 SGHKS, CDR2 YYEKEE (reference sequence). Unmatched junction bases numbered 5, after V lost 4 bases and J lost 2 bases. The CDR3, as DNA: TGTGCCAGCAGCCACGGGACAGCCAACTATGGCTACACCTTC. Its translation: CASSHGTANYGYTF.

V and J are TRBV12-3 or TRBV12-4 and TRBJ1-1, with 7 bases lining up with TRBD1. The junction had 1 base not matched to a gene; V was cut back by 5 bases and J by 1 base. There are 13 residues in the CDR3. In nucleotides, the CDR3 is TGTGCCAGCAGTAGGGGGCGGAACACTGAAGCTTTCTTT. As protein: CASSRGRNTEAFF.

This clone was recorded a few times. The V and J genes are TRBV4-3 and TRBJ2-3; the D gene is possibly TRBD2 (7 bases). Germline V lookup: CDR1 LGHNA, CDR2 YSLEER. The CDR3 consists of 15 residues. Trimming took off 0 bases at V and 7 bases at J, with 14 bases between the two ends. The CDR3 coding sequence is TGCGCCAGCAGCCAAGAGTGGGGGGGGCCTAATACGCAGTATTTT. Translation gives CASSQEWGGPNTQYF.

The chain combines TRBV24-1 with TRBJ2-1; 8 bases line up with TRBD2. From germline, CDR1 is KGHDR and CDR2 SFDVKD. V lost 4 bases to trimming and J lost 7 bases; unmatched junction nucleotides: 8. The CDR3 is made up of 15 amino acids. In DNA form, the CDR3 reads TGTGCCACCAGTGACCAGCGGGAGCCAAGTAATGAGCAGTTCTTC. Protein: CATSDQREPSNEQFF.

The chain employs TRBV5-4 and TRBJ1-2, with a tentative D call TRBD1 (6 bases). The CDR3 consists of 15 residues. Between the trimmed V and J ends, which lost 4 bases and 5 bases, there was a span of 18 bases. Germline CDR1 SGHNT, CDR2 YYREEE (reference sequence). The CDR3 reads CASSPWVGAGYGYTF. For the CDR3, the DNA is TGTGCCAGCAGCCCCTGGGTGGGGGCAGGGTATGGCTACACCTTC.

The chain is built from TRBV10-3 and TRBJ2-7; D remains unclear. Germline values: CDR1 ENHRY, CDR2 SYGVKD. Trimming shortened V by 3 bases and J by 0 bases, and 6 bases separated the two germline ends. The CDR3 runs 13 residues. The CDR3 is CAISDRSSYEQYF. CDR3 bases: TGTGCCATCAGTGACCGTAGCTCCTACGAGCAGTACTTC.

V gene TRBV15 combines with J gene TRBJ2-2; 8 nucleotides match TRBD2. The V gene's germline CDR1 is LNHNV and CDR2 YYDKDF (reference sequence). The CDR3 covers 17 residues. V trimming: 0 bases; J trimming: 4 bases; junction bases outside the gene matches: 7. CDR3 in amino acids: CATSRDVGLAFTGELFF. CDR3 nucleotide sequence: TGTGCCACCAGCAGAGATGTAGGACTAGCTTTCACCGGGGAGCTGTTTTTT.

V gene TRBV19 combines with J gene TRBJ1-4; TRBD1 matches at 10 bases. Losses at the gene ends were 3 bases for V and 7 bases for J; bases not matched to a gene: 14. Germline V gives CDR1 LNHDA, CDR2 SQIVND (reference sequence). The length of the CDR3 is 18 residues. CDR3 nucleotide sequence: TGTGCCAGTAGTATTTACGGGACAGGGGCTAGTATTTCTGAAAAACTGTTTTTT. This translates into CASSIYGTGASISEKLFF.

This chain uses TRBV24-1 with TRBJ2-1; 8 bases are shared with TRBD2. The CDR3 is made up of 16 amino acids. V trimming: 3 bases; J trimming: 0 bases; junction bases outside the gene matches: 3. CDR1 and CDR2 (germline): KGHDR, SFDVKD. The DNA for the CDR3 is TGTGCCACCAGTGATCCCGGGACTAGCTCCTACAATGAGCAGTTCTTC. Protein sequence: CATSDPGTSSYNEQFF.

This chain joins TRBV6-5 and TRBJ2-7; unclear D gene. The ends were cut back, 6 bases at V and 4 bases at J, with 7 bases in the middle. The CDR3 contains 11 residues. CDR1 and CDR2 (germline): MNHEY, SVGAGI. This chain's CDR3 is CASSLEYEQYF. CDR3 DNA: TGTGCCAGCAGCCTAGAATACGAGCAGTACTTC.

V and J are TRBV5-4 and TRBJ2-1, with 7 bases that match TRBD2. The CDR3 covers 16 residues. Trimming at V came to 3 bases and at J to 0 bases, leaving 6 bases not matched to a gene. Germline V gene data show CDR1 as SGHNT and CDR2 as YYREEE (reference sequence). The CDR3 loop is CASSSPSGASYNEQFF. The CDR3 DNA reads as TGTGCCAGCAGCTCACCTAGCGGTGCCTCCTACAATGAGCAGTTCTTC.

This rearrangement joins TRBV11-3 to TRBJ2-5; 13 positions agree with TRBD2. The CDR3 is 16 amino acids. Germline values: CDR1 SGHNT, CDR2 YENEEA. Losses at the gene ends were 0 bases for V and 4 bases for J; bases not matched to a gene: 2. CDR3 in amino acids: CASSLEWTSGRETQYF. In nucleotides, the CDR3 is TGTGCCAGCAGCTTAGAGTGGACTAGCGGGAGAGAGACCCAGTACTTC.

The chain employs TRBV12-3 or TRBV12-4 and TRBJ1-1; D ambiguous. The V and J ends lost 2 bases and 2 bases respectively, with 3 bases between them. The CDR3 is 12 residues long. This chain's CDR3 is CASSLSNTEAFF. The CDR3 coding sequence is TGTGCCAGCAGTTTATCAAACACTGAAGCTTTCTTT.

In nucleotides, the CDR3 is TGTGCCAGCAGTTACTCTGGGGGGAACTATGGCTACACCTTC. This codes for CASSYSGGNYGYTF. This sequence joins TRBV6-5 and TRBJ1-2; a possible D gene is TRBD1 (5 bases). From germline, CDR1 is MNHEY and CDR2 SVGAGI. V was cut by 0 bases and J by 2 bases, with 7 bases left in between. This CDR3 is 14 amino acids long.

The chain combines TRBV5-1 with TRBJ2-1; D not resolved. The germline V gene has CDR1 SGHRS and CDR2 YFSETQ. The V end lost 5 bases, the J end lost 5 bases, and 5 bases lay between the germline ends. This CDR3 is built from 11 residues. DNA of the CDR3: TGCGCCAGCAGAGCAAACAATGAGCAGTTCTTC. This gives the protein CASRANNEQFF.

The chain carries TRBV27 and TRBJ2-7; 11 bases are a match to TRBD1. CDR1 MNHEY and CDR2 SMNVEV come from the germline V gene (reference sequence). The CDR3 is 13 amino acids. V dropped 8 bases and J dropped 4; count of bases not matched to a gene: 4. The CDR3 DNA reads as TGTGCCAGCCGCCGGGACAGGGGGTACGAGCAGTACTTC. The encoded protein is CASRRDRGYEQYF.

This clone was counted only a few times. This chain uses TRBV6-5 with TRBJ2-7, with D perhaps matching TRBD1 (6 bases). The CDR3 runs to 14 residues. From germline, CDR1 is MNHEY and CDR2 SVGAGI. V dropped 5 bases and J dropped 3 bases, with 14 bases sitting between them. The CDR3 region has the DNA TGTGCCAGCAGTCAAACAGGGCTAAGCTACGAGCAGTACTTC. Its protein is CASSQTGLSYEQYF.

The rearrangement links TRBV6-4 to TRBJ2-3, with TRBD2 matching 11 bases. In germline, CDR1 is MRHNA, CDR2 SNTAGT. The CDR3 runs 15 residues. V gave up 4 bases and J gave up 3 bases; unmatched junction bases: 3. The CDR3, as DNA: TGTGCCAGCAGTGTTAGCGGGGGGGCGACAGATACGCAGTATTTT. Protein: CASSVSGGATDTQYF.

The V call is TRBV12-3 or TRBV12-4, the J call TRBJ2-5; D gene unclear. V gave up 5 bases and J gave up 6 bases, with 10 bases separating them. This CDR3 contains 12 residues. DNA of the CDR3: TGTGCCAGCAGTCAAGATAGAAAGACCCAGTACTTC. Protein product: CASSQDRKTQYF.

V usage is TRBV7-2 and J usage is TRBJ1-1; D gene uncertain. The V end was cut by 5 bases, the J end by 0 bases, with 13 bases between. CDR3 length: 15 residues. Germline CDR1 reads SGHTA; CDR2 reads FQGNSA. The CDR3 spells CASSRPRQMNTEAFF. In nucleotides, the CDR3 is TGTGCCAGCAGCAGACCTCGACAAATGAACACTGAAGCTTTCTTT.

The rearrangement joins TRBV9 to TRBJ2-5, with TRBD1 matching over 8 bases. The CDR3 sequence is 15 residues long. With V trimmed by 0 bases and J by 4 bases, 5 bases remained unmatched. The germline V gene has CDR1 SGDLS and CDR2 YYNGEE. The CDR3 DNA reads as TGTGCCAGCAGCGTAGCAGGGGGCGAGGGAGAGACCCAGTACTTC. This sequence encodes CASSVAGGEGETQYF.

This chain connects TRBV9 to TRBJ2-3, with D unclear. Trimming cost V 0 bases and J 4 bases, with 9 bases left between them. The CDR3 is made up of 14 amino acids. Germline CDR1 and CDR2: SGDLS and YYNGEE. CDR3 sequence (DNA): TGTGCCAGCAGCGTAGAGACATCCCCAGATACGCAGTATTTT. Amino acid sequence: CASSVETSPDTQYF.

This sequence joins TRBV7-6 and TRBJ2-2, with a weak D call TRBD2 (5 bases). This CDR3 comprises 15 residues. In germline, CDR1 is SGHVS, CDR2 FNYEAQ. V was trimmed by 4 bases and J by 1 base, leaving 10 bases between them. The CDR3 loop reads CASSYEGRNTGELFF. The CDR3 nucleotides are TGTGCCAGCAGCTACGAAGGGAGGAACACCGGGGAGCTGTTTTTT.